This T cell receptor (beta chain) is from a study of T cells after posttransplantation cyclophosphamide. Assay: immunoSEQ multiplex PCR; the TCRdb copy retains only in-frame clones and omits some. The data hold about 22,000 clones, with about 97% observed a single time. The CDR3 loop spans 15 amino acids. Trimming left V 10 bases short and J 5 bases short, with 23 bases between. Germline values: CDR1 WNHNN, CDR2 SYGVQD (reference sequence). The naive gate required viable CD3+CD4+ or CD3+CD8+ cells with CCR7+CD45RA+CD45RO-CD95-CD27+CD28+ phenotype. The sequence was collected from a man aged 50-59 years in good health, CMV-negative, and a related stem cell transplant donor. Material: naive CD4+ T cells sorted from PBMCs. The V call is TRBV10-1, the J call TRBJ2-5; D possibly corresponds to TRBD1 (5 bases). CDR3 in DNA: TGCGCCACTAAAGGGGTCTCAGGGCTGGGCGAGACCCAGTACTTC. Amino acids: CATKGVSGLGETQYF.